This T cell receptor (beta chain) was identified during a study of early T cells in non-severe SARS-CoV-2 infection. About the study: Chains were not paired, and sequencing was done on bulk RNA from unsorted whole blood.

Individual cDNA molecules each received unique molecular identifiers attached to them. Each CDR3 protein gets one entry after TCRdb re-called the 5' RACE reads with MiXCR. The repertoire holds roughly 32,000 distinct CDR3 sequences, with about 6% as singletons. Germline assignment: CDR1 GTSNPN and CDR2 SVGIG (reference sequence). V was trimmed by 3 bases and J by 4 bases, leaving 18 bases between them. This CDR3 region has 15 residues. This clonotype was detected many times. The antigen remains undetermined. Findings and limits, study-wide: In VDJdb matching, anti-spike CD8 responses were favored while private and CD4 specificities went missing.

The specimen was whole blood. The chain links TRBV30 to TRBJ1-2, with D possibly TRBD1 on 6 matching bases. The sequence came from an adult who was a healthcare worker with PCR-confirmed SARS-CoV-2 infection or an uninfected control (not recorded which). The CDR3: CAWRDFGGGSYGYTF. CDR3 nucleotides: TGTGCCTGGAGGGACTTTGGAGGGGGGTCCTATGGCTACACCTTC.